This T cell receptor (beta chain) comes out of a study of cytomegalovirus exposure and HLA in healthy donors. Whole-study findings and limits: In all likelihood, a cluster of highly shared sequence variants was a sequencing artifact.

Regarding this clone: Its antigen is still unknown.

Researchers ran the PCR with 60 Vbeta and 13 Jbeta primers. The assay was immunoSEQ multiplex PCR, and TCRdb's table has in-frame clones only and misses some. The repertoire holds 200,000 or so clones, with around 77% as singletons. Germline CDR1 is SGHKS and CDR2 is YYEKEE (reference sequence). CDR3 length equals 14 residues. V trimming: 1 base; J trimming: 4 bases; junction bases outside the gene matches: 2. Material: PBMCs. The receptor was isolated from a woman in her twenties or thirties in good health and CMV-seronegative. The J gene is TRBJ2-7, the V gene TRBV5-5; 10 nucleotides agree with TRBD2. The CDR3 reads CASSLSSGRYEQYF. CDR3 coding DNA: TGTGCCAGCAGCTTGAGTAGCGGGAGGTACGAGCAGTACTTC.